Each of the 6 T cell receptor beta chains below was sequenced from the same sample in a study of shared clonotypes between healthy human individuals. Measured with immunoSEQ multiplex PCR; TCRdb has only the in-frame clones, and not every one. The sample holds 2 million or so clones; over 85% are singletons and the top ten take 0.1% to 0.15%. Specimen: naive CD4+ T cells sorted from blood. Subset denoted: CD45RA+ positively selected. All receptors derive from a man aged 18 to 30 in good health.

The V call is TRBV10-2, the J call TRBJ2-1, with D unclear. Trimming stripped 6 bases from V and 5 bases from J, with 11 bases between. CDR3 length: 13 residues. Germline CDR1 and CDR2: WSHSY and SAAADI. The DNA for the CDR3 is TGCGCCAGCAGCGCCAATACCAACAATGAGCAGTTCTTC. Translating gives CASSANTNNEQFF.

This rearrangement joins TRBV7-2 to TRBJ2-7, with 12 positions matching TRBD2. J gave up 5 bases and V 5 bases, and 7 bases lay outside the gene matches. CDR1 SGHTA and CDR2 FQGNSA come from the germline V gene. The CDR3 is 15 amino acids. The CDR3 reads CASSKGLAGRDEQYF. The DNA for the CDR3 is TGTGCCAGCAGCAAAGGACTAGCGGGACGAGACGAGCAGTACTTC.

This chain connects TRBV25-1 to TRBJ2-1, with D possibly being TRBD1 (5 bases). Germline loops: CDR1 MGHDK, CDR2 SYGVNS. Trimming left V 2 bases short and J 6 bases short, with 14 bases between. This CDR3 spans 15 amino acids. The CDR3 spells CASSEDVAGSNEQFF. The CDR3 bases are TGTGCCAGCAGTGAAGATGTAGCAGGGTCCAATGAGCAGTTCTTC.

This chain joins TRBV19 and TRBJ2-3; 7 bases are a match to TRBD1. The CDR3 is 13 residues long. V trimming: 3 bases; J trimming: 4 bases; junction bases outside the gene matches: 1. Germline V gene lookup returns CDR1 LNHDA and CDR2 SQIVND (reference sequence). The CDR3 here is CASSMQGADTQYF. DNA of the CDR3: TGTGCCAGTAGTATGCAGGGGGCAGATACGCAGTATTTT.

This clone was seen only once. The chain employs TRBV7-2 and TRBJ2-7; D is unresolved. Germline CDR1 is SGHTA and CDR2 is FQGNSA. Trimming removed 3 bases from V and 6 bases from J, with 6 bases in between. CDR3 length: 11 residues. The CDR3 loop reads CASSFEIEQYF. The CDR3 bases are TGTGCCAGCAGCTTCGAGATCGAGCAGTACTTC.

The chain's CDR3 is CAISESTGAYEQYF. The CDR3 DNA reads TGTGCCATCAGTGAGTCGACAGGAGCCTACGAGCAGTACTTC. V usage is TRBV10-3 and J usage is TRBJ2-7, with D tentatively TRBD1 (6 bases). Trimming shortened V by 0 bases and J by 2 bases, and 8 bases separated the two germline ends. This CDR3 spans 14 amino acids. Germline CDR1 and CDR2: ENHRY and SYGVKD.